The clone carrying this TCR beta chain appeared a few times. The antigen remains undetermined. The data originate from a study of T cell responses to AZD1222 COVID-19 vaccine. Whole-study results and caveats: Clonal diversity was possibly underestimated; the donors were predominantly white British and more often female.

With 4 bases removed from V and 3 bases from J, the gap between germline ends came to 13 bases. Germline values: CDR1 WNHNN, CDR2 SYGVQD (reference sequence). The CDR3 is 14 amino acids. Here immunoSEQ multiplex PCR was the method, and the copy in TCRdb shows in-frame clones only, minus some. Of about 130,000 clones in the sample, around 92% were seen once. The chain recombines TRBV10-1 with TRBJ2-7; D possibly uses TRBD1 or TRBD2 (6 bases each). The sample consisted of peripheral blood, taken on day 0 of AZD1222 vaccination. The receptor was derived from an adult in good health. The CDR3 region is CASSVGGANYEQYF. The CDR3 DNA follows: TGCGCCAGCAGTGTGGGGGGCGCGAACTACGAGCAGTACTTC.